This T cell receptor (beta chain) was captured by sequencing in a study of T-cell reconstitution after alpha-beta-depleted transplantation in children. The CDR3 runs to 17 residues. Unique molecular identifiers were built into the TCRbeta library. In TCRdb, the PCR reads were re-called with MiXCR into one record per CDR3 protein. The repertoire has around 410,000 distinct CDR3 sequences, approximately 10% of them found once; the top ten carry nearly 5.5%. The sample holds a few counts of this clonotype. The V gene is TRBV21-1, the J gene TRBJ1-2; the table's D gene call, TRBD1, was not cross checked with the DNA. TRBV21-1 constitutes a pseudogene. The sequence was obtained from a human donor who donated a stem cell graft to a child with acute myeloid leukemia. The source was PBMCs from the stem cell graft donor, collected from the stem cell graft. In DNA, the CDR3 is TGTGCCAGCAGCAAAACCCAAGAGGGACAGCCTAACTATGGCTACACCTTC. It codes for CASSKTQEGQPNYGYTF.